Presented here are 13 T cell receptor beta chains from one specimen sequenced in a study of beta chain features in type 1 diabetes. Sequenced material consisted of expressed TCRB transcripts (all of the isolated RNA was reverse transcribed). Method: immunoSEQ multiplex PCR; TCRdb's copy keeps in-frame clones and lacks some. The data show 200,000 to 250,000 clones, 9.6% seen once. The sequenced sample consisted of naive CD4+ T cells from blood. Source of these receptors: a woman under 30 in good health.

This clone was detected a few times. The V call is TRBV25-1, the J call TRBJ2-7, with D perhaps matching TRBD2 (5 bases). With 4 bases removed from V and 6 bases from J, the gap between germline ends came to 13 bases. The germline gives CDR1 MGHDK, CDR2 SYGVNS. The CDR3 runs to 13 residues. CDR3 loop: CASSVFGVGEQYF. Written as DNA, the CDR3 is TGTGCCAGCAGTGTATTCGGGGTTGGCGAGCAGTACTTC.

This clone was seen a handful of times. The rearrangement uses TRBV7-9 and TRBJ1-1, with 8 bases matching TRBD1. The germline V gene encodes CDR1 SEHNR and CDR2 FQNEAQ (reference sequence). The CDR3 covers 14 residues. The J segment lost 5 bases and the V segment lost 5 bases, leaving 7 bases of the junction unmatched. CDR3 in DNA: TGTGCCAGCAGCCCCTCAGGGGGCAGGACTGAAGCTTTCTTT. Translating gives CASSPSGGRTEAFF.

The chain uses TRBV6-5 and TRBJ2-3, with TRBD1 as a possible D gene (6 bases). Germline V gene lookup returns CDR1 MNHEY and CDR2 SVGAGI. CDR3 size: 15 residues. V lost 5 bases and J 3 bases, leaving 15 bases between the germline ends. CDR3 DNA: TGTGCCAGCAGTAGGTCAACAGGGCGGACAGATACGCAGTATTTT. Translating it yields CASSRSTGRTDTQYF.

The chain joins TRBV14 to TRBJ1-6, with D unresolved. Germline V lookup: CDR1 SGHDN, CDR2 FVKESK. V lost 2 bases, J lost 10 bases, and 12 bases lay in between. The CDR3 length is 14 residues. DNA of the CDR3: TGTGCCAGCAGCCAAAATTTAGTTCTCTCACCCCTCCACTTT. Its translation: CASSQNLVLSPLHF.

This clone was detected only a few times. The chain carries TRBV21-1 and TRBJ2-7; the table's D call TRBD2 went unverified against the DNA. TRBV21-1 is marked as a pseudogene. The CDR3 runs to 14 residues. The chain's CDR3 is CASTGSTTSYEQYF. In DNA form, the CDR3 reads TGTGCCAGCACGGGTAGTACGACCTCCTACGAGCAGTACTTC.

In its sample, this clone was seen a few times. The CDR3 nucleotides are TGTGCCAGCGCGGGGACAGGGCCGGCCGGGGAGCTGTTTTTT. The encoded protein is CASAGTGPAGELFF. The chain couples TRBV2 to TRBJ2-2, with TRBD1 matching 9 bases. Germline CDR1 reads SNHLY; CDR2 reads FYNNEI. Trimming at V came to 8 bases and at J to 6 bases, leaving 7 bases not matched to a gene. The CDR3 extends over 14 amino acids.

This clone turned up a few times. V usage is TRBV6-5 and J usage is TRBJ1-2; possibly TRBD1 for D (6 bases). CDR3 size: 13 residues. V lost 6 bases, J lost 3 bases, and 11 bases lay in between. Germline lookup yields CDR1 MNHEY and CDR2 SVGAGI. This chain's CDR3 is CASSIQGDYGYTF. As DNA, the CDR3 is TGTGCCAGCAGCATACAGGGTGACTATGGCTACACCTTC.

Here the CDR3 DNA reads TGTGCCAGCAGCCCACGAGTAGGGGTCTTCCACGAGCAGTACTTC. Its translation is CASSPRVGVFHEQYF. This rearrangement joins TRBV21-1 to TRBJ2-7; the tabulated D call, TRBD1, remains unverified against the DNA. TRBV21-1 is a pseudogene segment. This CDR3 has 15 residues.

The chain uses TRBV5-1 and TRBJ1-1; TRBD1 might be the D (6 bases). Per the germline V gene, CDR1 is SGHRS and CDR2 is YFSETQ. V lost 7 bases and J lost 0, with 10 bases in between. The CDR3 loop spans 13 amino acids. CDR3 region: CASHDRMNTEAFF. For the CDR3, the DNA is TGCGCCAGCCACGACAGGATGAACACTGAAGCTTTCTTT.

This clone appeared a few times. This chain uses TRBV7-2 with TRBJ1-4; D perhaps matches TRBD1 (6 bases). The CDR3 loop spans 14 amino acids. The germline CDR1 and CDR2 sequences are SGHTA and FQGNSA. The V gene lost 5 bases and the J gene lost 7 bases, with 14 bases spanning the gap. The CDR3 nucleotides read TGTGCCAGCAGCGGGCGGACAGCGGTTGAAAAACTGTTTTTT. This sequence encodes CASSGRTAVEKLFF.

This clone was observed a handful of times. This rearrangement joins TRBV7-9 to TRBJ1-4; no definite D call. The V and J ends lost 5 bases and 3 bases respectively, with 7 bases between them. Germline V gives CDR1 SEHNR, CDR2 FQNEAQ (reference sequence). The CDR3 runs 13 residues. The CDR3 DNA sequence: TGTGCCAGCAGCCCCGTCGCTAATGAAAAACTGTTTTTT. It translates to CASSPVANEKLFF.

In DNA, the CDR3 is TGCGCCAGCAGCTTAGAGCGGGGTGCCTCCTACAATGAGCAGTTCTTC. This translates into CASSLERGASYNEQFF. The V and J genes are TRBV5-1 and TRBJ2-1, with 7 positions matching TRBD2. With V trimmed by 2 bases and J by 0 bases, 5 bases remained unmatched. The CDR3 has 16 amino acids. Germline V gene data show CDR1 as SGHRS and CDR2 as YFSETQ.

This clone was found a few times. V gene TRBV30 combines with J gene TRBJ1-1, with D perhaps matching TRBD1 (6 bases). The CDR3 spans 14 residues. The V end lost 0 bases, the J end lost 8 bases, and 16 bases lay between the germline ends. Germline V lookup: CDR1 GTSNPN, CDR2 SVGIG (reference sequence). The CDR3 bases are TGTGCCTGGAGTGTTTCCCTCGGAACAGGGGAAGCTTTCTTT. Residues: CAWSVSLGTGEAFF.